This TCR beta chain was found in a study of blood T cells in healthy people across ages. Note on this clonotype: Its antigen is unidentified.

Findings and limits, study-wide: Per-million-T-cell TCR beta diversity fell roughly linearly with age. The donors' CMV status was not determined, possibly confounding changes in expanded clonotypes. The lack of PBMC sorting stopped any conclusive naive versus antigen-experienced comparison.

The germline CDR1 and CDR2 sequences are LGHNA and YSLEER. V lost 5 bases, J lost 8 bases, and 11 bases stayed unmatched. CDR3 length: 15 residues. Next came a second PCR, run for about 7 to 12 cycles, which used a sample-barcoded 5' primer along with a J-beta primer mix. From the 5' RACE reads, TCRdb called clonotypes with MiXCR, one entry per CDR3 protein. The sample records some 320,000 distinct CDR3 sequences, about 25% being singletons. Caucasian, healthy and from Russia, the donors were aged between roughly 6 and 95. This chain uses TRBV4-3 with TRBJ2-1; TRBD2 agrees at 8 bases. Sequencing was carried out using blood. This sequence was found in a woman in her seventies in good health. The CDR3 loop reads CASSRAGEGLDEQFF. The CDR3 DNA reads TGCGCCAGCAGCAGAGCGGGAGAGGGGTTGGATGAGCAGTTCTTC.